The sequence of this TCR beta chain was determined in a study of T cell repertoires in cytomegalovirus infection. Whole-study context: The authors relied on CMV epitopes, both recently identified HLA-C-restricted and well-studied HLA-B-restricted. The public TCR beta signatures pointed to both CMV infection and matching HLA type. Study-wide points: Of the TCR beta families, the public ones yielded a cumulative frequency that identified carriers of CMV plus the relevant HLA.

Germline V gene sequence: CDR1 SGDLS, CDR2 YYNGEE. V gave up 0 bases and J gave up 7 bases; unmatched junction bases: 8. The CDR3 sequence is 16 residues long. Each CDR3 protein is one row after TCRdb ran MiXCR on the reads. This table has 700,000 to 900,000 distinct CDR3 sequences, almost 30% appearing once. As to this clonotype: Its antigen is undetermined.

The sequencing here drew on cultured CD8+ T cells from PBMCs, taken from culture after CMV antigen stimulation. The gene calls are TRBV9 and TRBJ1-2, with 11 bases fitting TRBD1. This sequence originates from a human donor in good health (CMV status not recorded). Some clones in this sample may be carry-over from other donors' samples. CDR3 nucleotide sequence: TGTGCCAGCAGCGTAGCCCTCGGACAGGGGGCGAGTGGCTACACCTTC. Its translation is CASSVALGQGASGYTF.